The clone carrying this TCR beta chain was observed a handful of times. Its specificity is not known. These data are taken from a study of post-analysis software for immune sequencing data. The authors incorporated unique molecular identifiers into the TCR beta cDNA libraries. TCRdb reprocessed the PCR reads via MiXCR and lists one record per CDR3 protein. The table has 170,000 or so distinct CDR3 sequences, about 30% seen once; the top ten hold approximately 1.5%. General study findings and limits: Four to six TRBV segments (TRBV5-6, TRBV5-1 and TRBV20-1 among them) occurred more frequently in patients than in controls.

The CDR3 has 16 residues. Trimming took off 8 bases at V and 1 base at J, with 20 bases between the two ends. Germline V CDR1 and CDR2: SEHNR, FQNEAQ (reference sequence). Sequencing used blood. The V gene is TRBV7-9, the J gene TRBJ1-2; TRBD1 is a possible D gene (5 bases). The TCR was taken from a girl aged 10-17 years with multiple sclerosis. CDR3 loop: CASVHWGRVDNYGYTF. The CDR3 DNA reads TGTGCCAGCGTGCACTGGGGCAGGGTAGATAACTATGGCTACACCTTC.